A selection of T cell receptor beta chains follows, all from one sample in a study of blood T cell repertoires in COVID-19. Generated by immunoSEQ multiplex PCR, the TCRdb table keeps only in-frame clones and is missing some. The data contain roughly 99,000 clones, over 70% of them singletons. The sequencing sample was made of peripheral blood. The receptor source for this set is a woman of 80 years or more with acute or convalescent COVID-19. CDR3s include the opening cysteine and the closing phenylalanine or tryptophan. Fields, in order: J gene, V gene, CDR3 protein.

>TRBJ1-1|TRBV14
CASSQETGSLTEAFF
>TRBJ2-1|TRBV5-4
CASSSGTSGRLSEQFF
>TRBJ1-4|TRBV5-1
CASSSDSATNEKLFF
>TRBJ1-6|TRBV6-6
CASSYSPFNSPLHF
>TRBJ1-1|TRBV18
CASFQLSWGGNTEAFF
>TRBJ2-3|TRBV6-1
CASSDGHVTDTQYF
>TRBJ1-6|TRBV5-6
CASSFRVGFNSPLHF
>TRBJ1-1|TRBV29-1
CSANQGGGTEAFF
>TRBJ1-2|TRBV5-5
CASSWAPLIIYGYTF
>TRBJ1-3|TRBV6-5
CASSRGSGNTIYF
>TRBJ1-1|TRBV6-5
CATAPDRGRGTEAFF
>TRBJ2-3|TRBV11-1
CASSLGLAPRGDTQYF
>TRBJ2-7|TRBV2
CASSAQGGEQYF
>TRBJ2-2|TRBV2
CASSDGRELTGELFF
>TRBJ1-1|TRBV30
CAWSFGTEAFF
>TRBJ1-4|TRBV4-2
CASSQGRNYEKLFF
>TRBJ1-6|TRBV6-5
CASTTGEGNSPLHF
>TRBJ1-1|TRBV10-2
CASRRTANTEAFF
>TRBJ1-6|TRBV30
CACPGQLVPLHF
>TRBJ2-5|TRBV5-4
CASSRSGGEETQYF
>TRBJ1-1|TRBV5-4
CASSFDRGTEAFF
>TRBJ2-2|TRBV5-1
CATELAPSNTGELFF
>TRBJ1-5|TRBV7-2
CASSLERGMKPQHF
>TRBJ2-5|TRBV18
CASSPPRSGGAMETQYF
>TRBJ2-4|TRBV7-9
CASSLDHRGAKNIQYF
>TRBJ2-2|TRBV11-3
CASSLVGRAGTGELFF
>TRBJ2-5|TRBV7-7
CASSATGETQYF
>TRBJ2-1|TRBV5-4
CASSTASGEYNEQFF
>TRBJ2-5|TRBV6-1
CASSDVWGERPRETQYF
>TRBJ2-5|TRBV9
CASSVGPSGKQETQYF
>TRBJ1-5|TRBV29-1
CSVETGGNGNQPQHF
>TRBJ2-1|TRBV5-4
CASSPPPSGGFNEQFF
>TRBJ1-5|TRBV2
CASRAYSSNQPQHF
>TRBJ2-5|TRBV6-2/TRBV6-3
CASSWGGHQETQYF
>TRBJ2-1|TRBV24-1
CATAGYSYNEQFF
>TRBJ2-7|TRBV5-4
CASSLLGRAGEQYF
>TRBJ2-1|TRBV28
CASSLGYASGGQGSYNEQFF
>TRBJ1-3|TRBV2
CASSESGNTIYF
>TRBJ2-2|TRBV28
CASGQGTGELFF
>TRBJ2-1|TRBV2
CASLERASYNEQFF
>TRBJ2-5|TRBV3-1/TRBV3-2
CASSQVSKRKLETQYF
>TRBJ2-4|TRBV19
CASDRQGNKNIQYF
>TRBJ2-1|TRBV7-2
CASGKWASGEKEQFF
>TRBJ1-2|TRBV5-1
CASSLGGGASYGYTF
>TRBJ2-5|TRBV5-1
CASSFEGGRETQYF
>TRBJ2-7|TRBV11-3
CASSGEGSYEQYF
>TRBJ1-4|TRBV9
CASSLGTGGPEKLFF
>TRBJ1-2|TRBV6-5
CASSHRGSNYGYTF